The entry below gives a single T cell receptor beta chain sequence along with its context. Germline loops: CDR1 LNHDA, CDR2 SQIVND (reference sequence). With 6 bases removed from V and 0 bases from J, the gap between germline ends came to 11 bases. The CDR3 totals 14 residues. These data are taken from a study of blood T cell repertoires in COVID-19. Looking at the study overall: Both acute and convalescent COVID-19 samples were obtained from the United States, Italy and Spain. Nucleic acid was either cDNA or gDNA, and it came from T cells, B-cell-depleted T cells, or PBMCs.

Authors' methods: Counts of nucleated cells, estimated from reference gene primer amplification, were obtained. Here immunoSEQ multiplex PCR was the method, and the copy in TCRdb shows in-frame clones only, minus some. That table gives V, J and clone size, and the DNA gave D and trimming. The sample records 390,000 or so clones, 70% to 90% being singletons. Sequencing was performed on peripheral blood. The chain carries TRBV19 and TRBJ1-1; D perhaps matches TRBD1 (6 bases). This TCR was sampled from a woman in her 30s with active or convalescent COVID-19. CDR3 nucleotides: TGTGCCAGTAGGGACAGCGACTTGAACACTGAAGCTTTCTTT. Its translation: CASRDSDLNTEAFF.